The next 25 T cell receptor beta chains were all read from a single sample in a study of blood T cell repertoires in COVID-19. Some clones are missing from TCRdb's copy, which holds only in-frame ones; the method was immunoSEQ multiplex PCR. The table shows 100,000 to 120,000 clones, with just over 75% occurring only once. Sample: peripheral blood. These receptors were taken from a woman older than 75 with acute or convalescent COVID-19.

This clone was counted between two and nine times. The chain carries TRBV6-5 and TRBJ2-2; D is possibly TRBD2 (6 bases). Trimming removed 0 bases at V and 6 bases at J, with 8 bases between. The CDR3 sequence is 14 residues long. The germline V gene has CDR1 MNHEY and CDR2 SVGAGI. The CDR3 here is CASSYSSGSGELFF. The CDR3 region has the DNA TGTGCCAGCAGTTACTCGAGCGGGTCCGGGGAGCTGTTTTTT.

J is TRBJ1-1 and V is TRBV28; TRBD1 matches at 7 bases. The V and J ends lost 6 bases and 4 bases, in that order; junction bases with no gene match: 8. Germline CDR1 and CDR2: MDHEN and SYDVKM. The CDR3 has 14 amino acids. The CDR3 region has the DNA TGTGCCAGCAGGGGCTTACAGGGGACCACTGAAGCTTTCTTT. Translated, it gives CASRGLQGTTEAFF.

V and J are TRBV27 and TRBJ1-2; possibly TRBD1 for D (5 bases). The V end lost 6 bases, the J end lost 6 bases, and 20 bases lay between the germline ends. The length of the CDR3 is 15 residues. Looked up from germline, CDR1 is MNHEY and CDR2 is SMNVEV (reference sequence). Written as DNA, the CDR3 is TGTGCCAGCAGCCCTACCTATGACAGAGTCGATGGCTACACCTTC. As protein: CASSPTYDRVDGYTF.

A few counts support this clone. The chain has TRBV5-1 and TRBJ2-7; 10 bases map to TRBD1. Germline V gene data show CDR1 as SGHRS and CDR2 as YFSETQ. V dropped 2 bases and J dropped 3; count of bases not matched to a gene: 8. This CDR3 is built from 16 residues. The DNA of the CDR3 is TGCGCCAGCAGCTTTGCACCGGGACAGGGGATCTACGAGCAGTACTTC. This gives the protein CASSFAPGQGIYEQYF.

The DNA of the CDR3 is TGTGCCAGCAGTTACCTCGGGAGGGCCAACGAGCAGTACTTC. Protein: CASSYLGRANEQYF. V usage is TRBV6-5 and J usage is TRBJ2-7, with 8 bases aligning to TRBD2. The CDR3 totals 14 residues. V lost 2 bases, J lost 5 bases, and 5 bases stayed unmatched. The germline gives CDR1 MNHEY, CDR2 SVGAGI.

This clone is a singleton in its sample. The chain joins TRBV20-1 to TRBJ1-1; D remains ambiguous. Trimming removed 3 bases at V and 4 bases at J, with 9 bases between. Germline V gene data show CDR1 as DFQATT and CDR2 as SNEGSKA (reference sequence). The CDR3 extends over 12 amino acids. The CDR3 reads CSASSLRTEAFF. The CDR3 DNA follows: TGCAGTGCTAGTTCGCTACGCACTGAAGCTTTCTTT.

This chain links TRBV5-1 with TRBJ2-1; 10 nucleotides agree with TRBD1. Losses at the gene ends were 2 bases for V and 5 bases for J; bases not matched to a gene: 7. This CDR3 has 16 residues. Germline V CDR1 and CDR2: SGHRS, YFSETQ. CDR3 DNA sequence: TGCGCCAGCAGCTTAGAGACAGGGGGCAGGAACAATGAGCAGTTCTTC. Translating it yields CASSLETGGRNNEQFF.

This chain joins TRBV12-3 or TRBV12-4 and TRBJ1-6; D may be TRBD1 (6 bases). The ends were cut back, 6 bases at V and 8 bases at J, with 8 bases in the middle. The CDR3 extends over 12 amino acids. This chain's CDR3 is CASSWTDSPLHF. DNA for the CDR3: TGTGCCAGCAGCTGGACAGATTCACCCCTCCACTTT.

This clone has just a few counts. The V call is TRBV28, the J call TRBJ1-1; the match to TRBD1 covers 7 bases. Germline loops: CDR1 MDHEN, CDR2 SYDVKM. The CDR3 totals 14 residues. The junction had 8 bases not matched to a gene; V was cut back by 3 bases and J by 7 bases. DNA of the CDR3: TGTGCCAGCAGTTTCTCCCCCCCAGGGGGTGAAGCTTTCTTT. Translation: CASSFSPPGGEAFF.

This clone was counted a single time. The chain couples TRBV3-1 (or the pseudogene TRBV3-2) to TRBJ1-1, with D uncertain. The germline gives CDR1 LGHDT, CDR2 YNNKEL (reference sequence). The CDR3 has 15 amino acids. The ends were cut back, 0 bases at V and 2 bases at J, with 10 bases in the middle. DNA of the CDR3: TGTGCCAGCAGCCAAGACGGGAGGGCAAACACTGAAGCTTTCTTT. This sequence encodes CASSQDGRANTEAFF.

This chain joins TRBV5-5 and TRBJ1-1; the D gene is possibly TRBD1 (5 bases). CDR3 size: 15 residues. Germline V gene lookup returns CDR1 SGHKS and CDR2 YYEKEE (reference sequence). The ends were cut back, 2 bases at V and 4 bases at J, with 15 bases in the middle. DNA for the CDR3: TGTGCCAGCAGCTTAAGGTCGGGGGTGGGCACTGAAGCTTTCTTT. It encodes CASSLRSGVGTEAFF.

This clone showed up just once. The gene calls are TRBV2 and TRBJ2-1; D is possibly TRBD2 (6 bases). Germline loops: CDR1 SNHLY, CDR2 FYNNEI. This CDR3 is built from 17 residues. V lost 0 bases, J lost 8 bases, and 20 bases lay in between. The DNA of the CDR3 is TGTGCCAGCAGTGAAGCTGGGACTCATTTTATGAGCGATGAGCAGTTCTTC. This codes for CASSEAGTHFMSDEQFF. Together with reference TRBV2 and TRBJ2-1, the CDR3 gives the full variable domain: EPEVTQTPSHQVTQMGQEVILRCVPISNHLYFYWYRQILGQKVEFLVSFYNNEISEKSEIFDDQFSVERPDGSNFTLKIRSTKLEDSAMYFCASSEAGTHFMSDEQFFGPGTRLTVL.

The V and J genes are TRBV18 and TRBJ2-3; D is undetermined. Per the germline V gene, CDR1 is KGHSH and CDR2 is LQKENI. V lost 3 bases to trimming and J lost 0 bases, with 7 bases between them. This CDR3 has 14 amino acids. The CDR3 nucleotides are TGTGCCAGCTCACCGGCAGGTAGCACAGATACGCAGTATTTT. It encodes CASSPAGSTDTQYF.

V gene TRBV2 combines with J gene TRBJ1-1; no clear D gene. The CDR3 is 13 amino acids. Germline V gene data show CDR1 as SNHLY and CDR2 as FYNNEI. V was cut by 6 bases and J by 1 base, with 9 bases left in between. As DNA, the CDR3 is TGTGCCAGCAGCCTGACGGGGAACACTGAAGCTTTCTTT. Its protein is CASSLTGNTEAFF.

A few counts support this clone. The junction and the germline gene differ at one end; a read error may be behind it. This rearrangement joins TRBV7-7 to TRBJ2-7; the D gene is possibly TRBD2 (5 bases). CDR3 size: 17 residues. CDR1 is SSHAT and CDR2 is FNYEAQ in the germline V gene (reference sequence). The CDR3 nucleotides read TGTGCTAGCAGCTTAGGAGTCGCCGGAGGCGGCGCCTACGAGCAGTACTTC. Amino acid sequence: CASSLGVAGGGAYEQYF.

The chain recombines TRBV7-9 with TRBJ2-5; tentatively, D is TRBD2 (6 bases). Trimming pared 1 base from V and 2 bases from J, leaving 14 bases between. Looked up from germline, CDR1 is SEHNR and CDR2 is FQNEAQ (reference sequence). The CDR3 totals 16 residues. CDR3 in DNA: TGTGCCAGCAGCTTAGTGGAGGGAATCCGGCAAGAGACCCAGTACTTC. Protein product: CASSLVEGIRQETQYF.

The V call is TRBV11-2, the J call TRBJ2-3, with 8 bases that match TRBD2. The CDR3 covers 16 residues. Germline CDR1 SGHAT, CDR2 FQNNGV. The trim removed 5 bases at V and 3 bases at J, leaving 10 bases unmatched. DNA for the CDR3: TGTGCCAGCAGCCCCCGAAGCGGGAGTACGACAGATACGCAGTATTTT. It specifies CASSPRSGSTTDTQYF.

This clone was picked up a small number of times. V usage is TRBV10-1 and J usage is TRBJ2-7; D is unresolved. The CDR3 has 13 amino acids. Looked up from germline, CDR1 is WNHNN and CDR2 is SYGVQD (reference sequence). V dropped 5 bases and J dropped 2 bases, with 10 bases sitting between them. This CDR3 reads CASSPQVAYEQYF. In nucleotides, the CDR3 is TGCGCCAGCAGTCCCCAGGTAGCCTACGAGCAGTACTTC.

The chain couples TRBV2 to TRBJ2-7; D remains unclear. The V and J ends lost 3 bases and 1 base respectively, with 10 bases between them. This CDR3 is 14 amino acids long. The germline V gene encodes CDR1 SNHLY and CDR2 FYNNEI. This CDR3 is CASSDPKPSYEQYF. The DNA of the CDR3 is TGTGCCAGCAGTGACCCTAAGCCTTCCTACGAGCAGTACTTC. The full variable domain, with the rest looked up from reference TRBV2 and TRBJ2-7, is EPEVTQTPSHQVTQMGQEVILRCVPISNHLYFYWYRQILGQKVEFLVSFYNNEISEKSEIFDDQFSVERPDGSNFTLKIRSTKLEDSAMYFCASSDPKPSYEQYFGPGTRLTVT.

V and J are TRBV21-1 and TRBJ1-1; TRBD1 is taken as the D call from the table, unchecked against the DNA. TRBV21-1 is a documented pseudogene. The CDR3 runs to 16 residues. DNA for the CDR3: TGTGCCAGCAGCAAAGCGGGGCAGGGGGTGTACACTGAAGCTTTCTTT. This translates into CASSKAGQGVYTEAFF.

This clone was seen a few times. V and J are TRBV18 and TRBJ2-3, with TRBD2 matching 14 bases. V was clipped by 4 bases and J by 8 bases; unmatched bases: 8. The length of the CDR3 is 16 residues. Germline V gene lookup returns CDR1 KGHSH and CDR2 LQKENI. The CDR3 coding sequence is TGTGCCAGCTCACGTGGGACTAGCGGGAGTGATGGTACGCAGTATTTT. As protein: CASSRGTSGSDGTQYF.

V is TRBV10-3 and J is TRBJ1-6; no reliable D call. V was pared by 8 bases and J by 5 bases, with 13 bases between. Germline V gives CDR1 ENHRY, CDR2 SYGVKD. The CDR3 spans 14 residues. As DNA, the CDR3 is TGTGCCATCTCTAGGGAGGTGAATAATTCACCCCTCCACTTT. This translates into CAISREVNNSPLHF.

CDR3 amino acids: CASISQSYNEQFF. The CDR3 DNA is TGTGCCAGCATTTCCCAATCCTACAATGAGCAGTTCTTC. The J gene is TRBJ2-1, the V gene TRBV12-3 or TRBV12-4; no firm D call. The CDR3 loop spans 13 amino acids. The V end was cut by 7 bases, the J end by 1 base, with 8 bases between.

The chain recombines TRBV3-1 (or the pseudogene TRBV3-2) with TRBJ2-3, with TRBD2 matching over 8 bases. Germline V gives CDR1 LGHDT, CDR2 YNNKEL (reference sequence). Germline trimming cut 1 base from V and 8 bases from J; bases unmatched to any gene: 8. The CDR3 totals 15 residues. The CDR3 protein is CASSQGTSQITTQYF. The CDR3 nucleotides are TGTGCCAGCAGCCAAGGGACTAGCCAAATAACTACGCAGTATTTT.

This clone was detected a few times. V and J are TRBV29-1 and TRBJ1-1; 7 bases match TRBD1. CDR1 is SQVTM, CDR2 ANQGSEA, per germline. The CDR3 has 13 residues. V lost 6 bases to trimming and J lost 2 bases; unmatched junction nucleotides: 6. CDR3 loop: CSVRDRTNTEAFF. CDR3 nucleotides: TGCAGCGTCCGGGACAGAACTAACACTGAAGCTTTCTTT.